This T cell receptor beta chain comes out of a study of graft-versus-host responses after intestinal transplantation. Overall study: After anti-thymocyte globulin induction, recipients took tacrolimus and steroids for 3 to 4 years.

This clone was picked up a small number of times. The antigen remains unidentified. Study-level points and caveats: Allograft graft-versus-host to host-versus-graft clonal ratios ran high in patients with graft-donor T cell macrochimerism. Recipient bone marrow held GvH clones, some seen earlier in ileum or blood.

Germline V gene sequence: CDR1 MRHNA, CDR2 SNTAGT. The J segment lost 8 bases and the V segment lost 0 bases, leaving 2 bases of the junction unmatched. The CDR3 extends over 15 amino acids. The repertoire was sequenced with immunoSEQ multiplex PCR; TCRdb's copy has only in-frame clones and lacks some. The table shows roughly 70,000 clones, with more than 90% occurring only once. This sequence was found in a human patient who received an intestinal transplant, so some T cells may come from the graft donor. V usage is TRBV6-4 and J usage is TRBJ2-1; the match to TRBD2 covers 12 bases. The input for sequencing was bone marrow, taken around 720 days after intestinal transplantation. The CDR3 DNA is TGTGCCAGCAGTGACTCGACTAGCGGGGGTGATGAGCAGTTCTTC. Residues: CASSDSTSGGDEQFF.